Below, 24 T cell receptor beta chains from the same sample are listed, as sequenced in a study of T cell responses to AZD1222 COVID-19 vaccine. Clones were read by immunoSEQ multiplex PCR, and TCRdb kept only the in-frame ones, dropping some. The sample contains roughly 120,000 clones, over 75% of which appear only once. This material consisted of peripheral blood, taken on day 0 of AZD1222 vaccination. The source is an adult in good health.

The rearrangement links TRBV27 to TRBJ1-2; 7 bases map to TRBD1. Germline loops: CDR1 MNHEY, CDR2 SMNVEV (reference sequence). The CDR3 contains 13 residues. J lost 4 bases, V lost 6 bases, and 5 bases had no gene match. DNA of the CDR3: TGTGCCAGCAGCAGGGACAGCTTCTATGGCTACACCTTC. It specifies CASSRDSFYGYTF.

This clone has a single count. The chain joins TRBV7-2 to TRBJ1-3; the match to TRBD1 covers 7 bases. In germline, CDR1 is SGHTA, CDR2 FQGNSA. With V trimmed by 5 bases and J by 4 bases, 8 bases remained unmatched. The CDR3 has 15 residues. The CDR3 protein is CASSADRASGNTIYF. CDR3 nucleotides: TGTGCCAGCAGCGCCGACAGGGCTTCCGGAAACACCATATATTTT.

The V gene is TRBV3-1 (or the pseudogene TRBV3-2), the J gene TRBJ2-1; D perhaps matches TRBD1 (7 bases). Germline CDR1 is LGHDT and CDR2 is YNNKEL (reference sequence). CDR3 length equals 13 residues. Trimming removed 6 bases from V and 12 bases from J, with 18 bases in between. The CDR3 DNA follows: TGTGCCAGCAGGCTGGAGGGGGCTAAACGGCAGTTCTTC. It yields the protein CASRLEGAKRQFF.

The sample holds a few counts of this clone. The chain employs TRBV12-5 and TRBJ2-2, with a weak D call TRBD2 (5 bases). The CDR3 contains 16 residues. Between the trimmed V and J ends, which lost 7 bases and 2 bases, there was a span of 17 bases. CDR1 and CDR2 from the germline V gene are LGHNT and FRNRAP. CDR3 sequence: CASAYGVGANTGELFF. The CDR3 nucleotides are TGTGCTAGTGCCTATGGGGTGGGAGCCAACACCGGGGAGCTGTTTTTT.

In nucleotides, the CDR3 is TGTGCCAGCAGCTTGGTGGGCTTGAACACTGAAGCTTTCTTT. Residues: CASSLVGLNTEAFF. The rearrangement links TRBV5-8 to TRBJ1-1; D gene unclear. With 0 bases removed from V and 0 bases from J, the gap between germline ends came to 6 bases. The CDR3 length is 14 residues. Germline V gene sequence: CDR1 SGHTS, CDR2 YDEGEE. Combining the CDR3 with reference TRBV5-8 and TRBJ1-1 gives the whole variable domain EAGVTQSPTHLIKTRGQQATLRCSPISGHTSVYWYQQALGLGLQFLLWYDEGEERNRGNFPPRFSGRQFPNYSSELNVNALELEDSALYLCASSLVGLNTEAFFGQGTRLTVV.

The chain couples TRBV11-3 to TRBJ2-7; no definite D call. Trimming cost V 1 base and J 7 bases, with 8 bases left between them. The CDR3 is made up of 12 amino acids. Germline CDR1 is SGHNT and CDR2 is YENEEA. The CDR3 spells CASSLVVGEQYF. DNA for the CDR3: TGTGCCAGCAGCTTAGTGGTGGGTGAGCAGTACTTC.

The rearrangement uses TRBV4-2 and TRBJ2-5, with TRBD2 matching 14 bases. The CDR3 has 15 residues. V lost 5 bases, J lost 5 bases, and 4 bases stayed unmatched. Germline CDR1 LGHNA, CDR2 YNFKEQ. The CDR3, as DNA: TGTGCCAGCAGCTTCGGGACTAGCGGGAGTGAGACCCAGTACTTC. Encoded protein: CASSFGTSGSETQYF.

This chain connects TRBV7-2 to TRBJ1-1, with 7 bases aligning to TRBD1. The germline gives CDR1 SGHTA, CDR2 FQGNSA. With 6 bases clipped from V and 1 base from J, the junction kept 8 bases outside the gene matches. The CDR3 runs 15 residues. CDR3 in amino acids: CASRTGQLKNTEAFF. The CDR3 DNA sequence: TGTGCCAGCAGGACGGGACAGCTGAAGAACACTGAAGCTTTCTTT.

The CDR3 nucleotides read TGTGCCGTCTCCGGGGGAGTCCGCGAAAAACTGTTTTTT. Residues: CAVSGGVREKLFF. The chain recombines TRBV19 with TRBJ1-4, with D tentatively TRBD1 (5 bases). This CDR3 spans 13 amino acids. V dropped 11 bases and J dropped 8 bases, with 18 bases sitting between them. Per germline, CDR1 LNHDA and CDR2 SQIVND (reference sequence).

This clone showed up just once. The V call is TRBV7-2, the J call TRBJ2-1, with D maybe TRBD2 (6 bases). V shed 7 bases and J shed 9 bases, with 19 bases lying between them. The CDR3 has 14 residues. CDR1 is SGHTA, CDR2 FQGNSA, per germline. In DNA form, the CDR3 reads TGTGCCAGCAACAGCCGAGACGGGGGACTTGAGCAGTTCTTC. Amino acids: CASNSRDGGLEQFF.

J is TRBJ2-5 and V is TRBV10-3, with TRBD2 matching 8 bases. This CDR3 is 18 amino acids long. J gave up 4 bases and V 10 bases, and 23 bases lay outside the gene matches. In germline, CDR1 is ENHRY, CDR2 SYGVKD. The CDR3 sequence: CATTIAGLGQRVRETQYF. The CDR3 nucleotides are TGTGCCACCACAATAGCGGGACTTGGTCAGAGGGTCAGAGAGACCCAGTACTTC.

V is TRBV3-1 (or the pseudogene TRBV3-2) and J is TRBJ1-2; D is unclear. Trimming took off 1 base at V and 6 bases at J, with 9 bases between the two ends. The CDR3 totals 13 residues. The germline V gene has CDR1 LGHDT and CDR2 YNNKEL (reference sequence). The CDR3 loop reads CASSQGRDDGYTF. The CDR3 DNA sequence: TGTGCCAGCAGCCAAGGGCGGGATGATGGCTACACCTTC.

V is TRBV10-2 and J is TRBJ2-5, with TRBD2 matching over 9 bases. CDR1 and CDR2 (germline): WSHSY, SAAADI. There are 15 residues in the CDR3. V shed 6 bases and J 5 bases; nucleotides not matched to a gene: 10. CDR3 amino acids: CASRGGSGGLETQYF. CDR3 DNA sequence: TGCGCCAGCAGGGGGGGAAGCGGGGGGCTTGAGACCCAGTACTTC.

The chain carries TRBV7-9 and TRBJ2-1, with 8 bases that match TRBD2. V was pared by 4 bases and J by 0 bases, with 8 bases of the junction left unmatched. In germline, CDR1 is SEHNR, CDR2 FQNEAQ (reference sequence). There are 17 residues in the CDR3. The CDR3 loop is CASSSTLAGSSYNEQFF. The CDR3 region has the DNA TGTGCCAGCAGCTCCACGCTAGCGGGTAGCTCCTACAATGAGCAGTTCTTC. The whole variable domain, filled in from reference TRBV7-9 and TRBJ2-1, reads DTGVSQNPRHKITKRGQNVTFRCDPISEHNRLYWYRQTLGQGPEFLTYFQNEAQLEKSRLLSDRFSAERPKGSFSTLEIQRTEQGDSAMYLCASSSTLAGSSYNEQFFGPGTRLTVL.

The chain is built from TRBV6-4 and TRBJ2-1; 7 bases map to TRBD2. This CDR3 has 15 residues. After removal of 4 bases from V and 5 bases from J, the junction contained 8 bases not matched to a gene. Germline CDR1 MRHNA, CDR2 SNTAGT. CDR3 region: CASSVERGFNNEQFF. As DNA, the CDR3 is TGTGCCAGCAGTGTGGAGCGGGGATTCAACAATGAGCAGTTCTTC.

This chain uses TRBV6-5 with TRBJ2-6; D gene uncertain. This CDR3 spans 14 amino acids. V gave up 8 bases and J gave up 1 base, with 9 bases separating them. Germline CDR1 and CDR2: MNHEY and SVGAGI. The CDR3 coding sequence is TGTGCCAGCCATTCTTTTTCTGGGGCCAACGTCCTGACTTTC. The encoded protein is CASHSFSGANVLTF.

The chain's CDR3 is CASSLPGEKLFF. The CDR3 bases are TGCGCCAGCAGCTTACCGGGAGAAAAACTGTTTTTT. This chain links TRBV5-1 with TRBJ1-4; no clear D. V was clipped by 2 bases and J by 8 bases, with 7 bases between them. Germline CDR1 reads SGHRS; CDR2 reads YFSETQ. The CDR3 is 12 amino acids.

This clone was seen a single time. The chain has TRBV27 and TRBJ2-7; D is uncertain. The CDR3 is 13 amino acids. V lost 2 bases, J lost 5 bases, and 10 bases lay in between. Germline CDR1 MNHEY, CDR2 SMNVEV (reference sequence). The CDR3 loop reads CASSLSGSHEQYF. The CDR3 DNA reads TGTGCCAGCAGTTTAAGTGGGTCTCACGAGCAGTACTTC.

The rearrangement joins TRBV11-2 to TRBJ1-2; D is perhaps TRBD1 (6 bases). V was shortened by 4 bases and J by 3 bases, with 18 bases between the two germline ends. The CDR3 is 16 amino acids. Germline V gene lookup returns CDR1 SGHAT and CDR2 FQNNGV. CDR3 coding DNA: TGTGCCAGCAGCTCCATTTCAGGGGTGCGTGACTATGGCTACACCTTC. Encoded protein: CASSSISGVRDYGYTF.

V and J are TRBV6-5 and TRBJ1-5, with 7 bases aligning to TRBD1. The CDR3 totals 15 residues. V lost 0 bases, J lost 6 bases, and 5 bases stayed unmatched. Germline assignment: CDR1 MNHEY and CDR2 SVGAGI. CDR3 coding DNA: TGTGCCAGCAGTTACTCGTCAGGGGGTGGTCAGCCCCAGCATTTT. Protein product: CASSYSSGGGQPQHF.

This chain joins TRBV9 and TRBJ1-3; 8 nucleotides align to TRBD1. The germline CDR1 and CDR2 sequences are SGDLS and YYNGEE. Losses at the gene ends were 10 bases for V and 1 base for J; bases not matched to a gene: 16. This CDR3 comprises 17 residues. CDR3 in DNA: TGTGCCCGCTCCGGGACAGGTCTATCGAGGTCTGGAAACACCATATATTTT. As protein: CARSGTGLSRSGNTIYF.

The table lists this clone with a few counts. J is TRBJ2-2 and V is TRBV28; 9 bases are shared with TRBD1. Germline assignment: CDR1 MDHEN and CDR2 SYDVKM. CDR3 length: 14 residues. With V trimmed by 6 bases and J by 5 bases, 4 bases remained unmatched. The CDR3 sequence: CASSTGQGTGELFF. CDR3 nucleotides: TGTGCCAGCAGCACAGGACAGGGGACCGGGGAGCTGTTTTTT.

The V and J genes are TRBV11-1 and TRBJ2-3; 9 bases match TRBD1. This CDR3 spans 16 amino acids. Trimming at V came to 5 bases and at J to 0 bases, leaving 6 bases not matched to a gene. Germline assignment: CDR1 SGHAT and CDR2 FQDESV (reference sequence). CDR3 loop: CASSPGTGPSTDTQYF. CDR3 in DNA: TGTGCCAGCAGCCCGGGGACAGGGCCTAGCACAGATACGCAGTATTTT.

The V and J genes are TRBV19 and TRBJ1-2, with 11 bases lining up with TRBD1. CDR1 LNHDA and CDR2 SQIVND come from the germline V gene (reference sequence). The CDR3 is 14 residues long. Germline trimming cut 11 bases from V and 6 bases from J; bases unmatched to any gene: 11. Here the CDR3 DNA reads TGTGCCGCAGAGACCGGGACAGGGGGAAATGGCTACACCTTC. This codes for CAAETGTGGNGYTF.